This T cell receptor (beta chain) was obtained from a study of blood T cell repertoires in COVID-19. Profiling relied on immunoSEQ multiplex PCR, and the TCRdb table lists in-frame clones only, not all of them. The table shows about 210,000 clones, with around 88% occurring only once. Trimming removed 1 base from V and 0 bases from J, with 4 bases in between. The CDR3 contains 15 residues. From germline, CDR1 is LGHDT and CDR2 YNNKEL (reference sequence). Sample: peripheral blood. This clonotype was sampled from a woman aged 45-65 years with acute or convalescent COVID-19. This chain connects TRBV3-1 (or the pseudogene TRBV3-2) to TRBJ1-6; D is ambiguous. CDR3: CASSQGSSYNSPLHF. CDR3 in DNA: TGTGCCAGCAGCCAAGGTAGCTCCTATAATTCACCCCTCCACTTT.